Listed below are T cell receptor beta chains from one sample, sequenced in a study of blood T cell repertoires in COVID-19. Using immunoSEQ multiplex PCR, the repertoire was profiled, and TCRdb retains in-frame clones only, with some absent. The data show about 4,700 clones, with roughly 80% seen just once and over 10% held by the top ten. Input material: peripheral blood. Receptors originate from a man aged 70 or older with active COVID-19. Both conserved end residues are part of each CDR3. Each record gives: J gene, clone size, V gene, D gene, CDR3 DNA, CDR3 protein. D genes are given only for firm matches. Expanded clones get a size class; other rows say once, few or many, or leave the size out.

j_call: TRBJ1-1; clone_size: .; v_call: TRBV7-2; d_call: .; cdr3_nt: TGTGCCAGCAGCTTAGCATGGGGGGACCCTGAAGCTTTCTTT; cdr3_aa: CASSLAWGDPEAFF
j_call: TRBJ2-2; clone_size: .; v_call: TRBV28; d_call: TRBD1; cdr3_nt: TGTGCCAGTTTGGGCAGGGGGCTCACCGGGGAGCTGTTTTTT; cdr3_aa: CASLGRGLTGELFF
j_call: TRBJ2-3; clone_size: .; v_call: TRBV5-6; d_call: .; cdr3_nt: TGTGCCAGCAGATCCGGGAGTAGCACAGATACGCAGTATTTT; cdr3_aa: CASRSGSSTDTQYF
j_call: TRBJ1-2; clone_size: .; v_call: TRBV28; d_call: TRBD1; cdr3_nt: TGTGCCAGCAGTCCCAGGGGGCTCTATGGCTACACCTTC; cdr3_aa: CASSPRGLYGYTF
j_call: TRBJ1-5; clone_size: few; v_call: TRBV28; d_call: TRBD1; cdr3_nt: TGTGCCAGCAGTTCCGGACAGGGGGGGCGTGGCAATCAGCCCCAGCATTTT; cdr3_aa: CASSSGQGGRGNQPQHF
j_call: TRBJ1-5; clone_size: .; v_call: TRBV3-1/TRBV3-2; d_call: .; cdr3_nt: TGTGCCAGCAGCCACAACTACAAGGGCAATCAGCCCCAGCATTTT; cdr3_aa: CASSHNYKGNQPQHF
j_call: TRBJ2-4; clone_size: .; v_call: TRBV28; d_call: TRBD2; cdr3_nt: TGTGCCAGCAGTACCACTAGCGGGGGGTCCAAAAACATTCAGTACTTC; cdr3_aa: CASSTTSGGSKNIQYF
j_call: TRBJ2-5; clone_size: .; v_call: TRBV9; d_call: TRBD1; cdr3_nt: TGTGCCAGCAGCTCACAGGGGAAGGGGGAGACCCAGTACTTC; cdr3_aa: CASSSQGKGETQYF
j_call: TRBJ2-1; clone_size: .; v_call: TRBV11-2; d_call: .; cdr3_nt: TGTGCCAGCAGCTTCGGACAGTACAATGAGCAGTTCTTC; cdr3_aa: CASSFGQYNEQFF
j_call: TRBJ1-1; clone_size: .; v_call: TRBV5-4; d_call: .; cdr3_nt: TGTGCCAGCAGCTTGGATTTCGGGGAAGGAGCTTTCTTT; cdr3_aa: CASSLDFGEGAFF
j_call: TRBJ2-7; clone_size: once; v_call: TRBV5-8; d_call: .; cdr3_nt: TGTGCCAGCAGCTTAATTGGGGCACCCTACGAGCAGTACTTC; cdr3_aa: CASSLIGAPYEQYF
j_call: TRBJ2-2; clone_size: .; v_call: TRBV19; d_call: .; cdr3_nt: TGTGCCAGTAGGCTCCAGGGTAACACCGGGGAGCTGTTTTTT; cdr3_aa: CASRLQGNTGELFF
j_call: TRBJ1-1; clone_size: .; v_call: TRBV5-1; d_call: .; cdr3_nt: TGCGCCAGCAGCTCCACAGGGAGGAACACTGAAGCTTTCTTT; cdr3_aa: CASSSTGRNTEAFF
j_call: TRBJ1-4; clone_size: .; v_call: TRBV19; d_call: .; cdr3_nt: TGTGCCAGTAGTCTCCCGTCTCTTCGGTCTGAAAAACTGTTTTTT; cdr3_aa: CASSLPSLRSEKLFF